Following are 30 T cell receptor beta chains from one sample sequenced in a study of cytomegalovirus exposure and HLA in healthy donors. The method was immunoSEQ multiplex PCR; TCRdb's version includes in-frame clones alone and lacks a portion of them. The top ten clones hold approximately 1.5% of a sample with about 180,000 clones, approximately 87% of them seen once. Sequenced material: PBMCs. These receptors were collected from a woman under 40 in good health and CMV-seronegative.

This chain links TRBV15 with TRBJ1-6, with D maybe TRBD1 (5 bases). V shed 6 bases and J shed 3 bases, with 15 bases lying between them. Germline values: CDR1 LNHNV, CDR2 YYDKDF (reference sequence). The CDR3 contains 16 residues. CDR3 sequence: CATSGAGPYYNSPLHF. The CDR3 coding sequence is TGTGCCACCAGTGGAGCAGGGCCATACTATAATTCACCCCTCCACTTT.

CDR3 nucleotides: TGTGCCAGCAGCCAAGATTTCGACAGTCAGCCCCAGCATTTT. It encodes CASSQDFDSQPQHF. The V and J genes are TRBV4-2 and TRBJ1-5, with a possible D match to TRBD1 (5 bases). Germline values: CDR1 LGHNA, CDR2 YNFKEQ. The V end was cut by 0 bases, the J end by 6 bases, with 9 bases between. The CDR3 spans 14 residues.

The chain has TRBV6-1 and TRBJ1-6; D not certain. V dropped 10 bases and J dropped 5 bases, with 15 bases sitting between them. Per the germline V gene, CDR1 is MNHNS and CDR2 is SASEGT. The CDR3 runs 14 residues. CDR3 DNA: TGTGCCATTACTAGACCCCTTGATAATTCACCCCTCCACTTT. This sequence encodes CAITRPLDNSPLHF.

The chain employs TRBV6-1 and TRBJ1-6; the D is unclear. This CDR3 region has 13 residues. CDR1 and CDR2 (germline): MNHNS, SASEGT. The V end was cut by 1 base, the J end by 8 bases, with 6 bases between. For the CDR3, the DNA is TGTGCCAGCAGTGAAGTGCGGGATTCACCCCTCCACTTT. The encoded protein is CASSEVRDSPLHF.

This clone was observed a few times. The rearrangement uses TRBV5-1 and TRBJ1-1; TRBD1 agrees at 9 bases. After removal of 4 bases from V and 1 base from J, the junction contained 5 bases not matched to a gene. CDR3 length: 15 amino acids. Germline loops: CDR1 SGHRS, CDR2 YFSETQ. CDR3 residues: CASSPQTGGNTEAFF. The CDR3 nucleotides are TGCGCCAGCAGCCCCCAGACAGGGGGGAACACTGAAGCTTTCTTT.

The rearrangement links TRBV6-1 to TRBJ2-7, with unresolved D. Germline CDR1 and CDR2: MNHNS and SASEGT. This CDR3 has 15 residues. V was pared by 3 bases and J by 0 bases, with 12 bases between. The CDR3, as DNA: TGTGCCAGCAGTGAGTCAGGCAGCTCCTCCTACGAGCAGTACTTC. Translating gives CASSESGSSSYEQYF.

The genes are TRBV30 and TRBJ2-7; maybe TRBD2 (6 bases). CDR3 length equals 17 residues. V lost 1 base, J lost 0 bases, and 19 bases lay in between. Looked up from germline, CDR1 is GTSNPN and CDR2 is SVGIG (reference sequence). CDR3 in amino acids: CAWSGARGGGASYEQYF. The CDR3 DNA reads as TGTGCCTGGAGTGGAGCCCGGGGAGGCGGGGCCTCCTACGAGCAGTACTTC.

Here the CDR3 DNA reads TGTGCCAGCAGTTACAGAACTAGCGGCGAGCAGTACTTC. Protein product: CASSYRTSGEQYF. This chain joins TRBV6-5 and TRBJ2-7; 8 nucleotides agree with TRBD2. The CDR3 sequence is 13 residues long. The V and J ends lost 2 bases and 6 bases, in that order; junction bases with no gene match: 3. Per the germline V gene, CDR1 is MNHEY and CDR2 is SVGAGI.

This clone was found once. The DNA of the CDR3 is TGTGCCAGCAGTTCCAGGCAACCTGGAAACACCATATATTTT. Residues: CASSSRQPGNTIYF. The rearrangement links TRBV6-5 to TRBJ1-3, with no clear D. The germline V gene encodes CDR1 MNHEY and CDR2 SVGAGI. The CDR3 is made up of 14 amino acids. The germline V and J ends were trimmed by 4 bases and 2 bases, with 9 bases remaining between them.

The V and J genes are TRBV10-1 and TRBJ1-1, with a possible D match to TRBD1 (5 bases). CDR1 and CDR2 (germline): WNHNN, SYGVQD (reference sequence). Trimming took 0 bases from V and 6 from J, leaving 14 bases between them. CDR3 length: 15 residues. The CDR3 sequence: CASSESSGSGAEAFF. CDR3 nucleotides: TGCGCCAGCAGTGAGTCTTCAGGGTCGGGCGCTGAAGCTTTCTTT.

The rearrangement uses TRBV5-4 and TRBJ2-5; perhaps TRBD1 as D (6 bases). Germline CDR1 SGHNT, CDR2 YYREEE (reference sequence). There are 14 residues in the CDR3. Trimming removed 0 bases at V and 2 bases at J, with 8 bases between. CDR3 bases: TGTGCCAGCAGCTTGGAGCAGGGGCAAGAGACCCAGTACTTC. It codes for CASSLEQGQETQYF.

The chain joins TRBV6-5 to TRBJ1-6; perhaps TRBD1 as D (5 bases). The germline V and J ends were trimmed by 4 bases and 7 bases, with 14 bases remaining between them. The CDR3 length is 15 residues. Germline CDR1 MNHEY, CDR2 SVGAGI. The CDR3 loop reads CASSLTTETNSPLHF. Here the CDR3 DNA reads TGTGCCAGCAGTTTAACGACAGAAACCAATTCACCCCTCCACTTT.

This chain connects TRBV28 to TRBJ2-7; possible D gene TRBD2, 6 bases. The V end lost 4 bases, the J end lost 2 bases, and 15 bases lay between the germline ends. Germline V gene lookup returns CDR1 MDHEN and CDR2 SYDVKM. The length of the CDR3 is 15 residues. This chain's CDR3 is CASSSAGRPTYEQYF. CDR3 nucleotide sequence: TGTGCCAGCAGTTCGGCCGGGAGACCTACCTACGAGCAGTACTTC.

V usage is TRBV6-1 and J usage is TRBJ1-5, with 8 bases that match TRBD1. Germline V gene sequence: CDR1 MNHNS, CDR2 SASEGT. V trimming: 4 bases; J trimming: 0 bases; junction bases outside the gene matches: 11. The length of the CDR3 is 18 residues. CDR3 in DNA: TGTGCCAGCAGTGCGGGGGCAGGGGGCTTACGTAGCAATCAGCCCCAGCATTTT. Protein: CASSAGAGGLRSNQPQHF.

The chain links TRBV5-4 to TRBJ2-1; D is perhaps TRBD2 (5 bases). The CDR3 loop spans 14 amino acids. V lost 2 bases and J lost 8, with 14 bases in between. In germline, CDR1 is SGHNT, CDR2 YYREEE (reference sequence). This chain's CDR3 is CASSLRGKPDEQFF. The CDR3 nucleotides read TGTGCCAGCAGCTTACGGGGTAAGCCAGATGAGCAGTTCTTC.

This clone was observed many times. The rearrangement joins TRBV6-5 to TRBJ1-1; D might be TRBD1 (5 bases). Trimming pared 5 bases from V and 7 bases from J, leaving 11 bases between. CDR1 is MNHEY, CDR2 SVGAGI, per germline. This CDR3 spans 12 amino acids. The CDR3 loop reads CASSTSTDEAFF. The CDR3 DNA is TGTGCCAGCAGTACCTCGACAGATGAAGCTTTCTTT.

The J gene is TRBJ2-7, the V gene TRBV19, with 10 bases lining up with TRBD1. The CDR3 is made up of 18 amino acids. V lost 3 bases, J lost 5 bases, and 16 bases stayed unmatched. Germline V gives CDR1 LNHDA, CDR2 SQIVND (reference sequence). In DNA form, the CDR3 reads TGTGCCAGTAGTATTCAACCACCGGGACAGGGGAGTCTACACGAGCAGTACTTC. The encoded protein is CASSIQPPGQGSLHEQYF. The whole variable domain, filled in from reference TRBV19 and TRBJ2-7, reads DGGITQSPKYLFRKEGQNVTLSCEQNLNHDAMYWYRQDPGQGLRLIYYSQIVNDFQKGDIAEGYSVSREKKESFPLTVTSAQKNPTAFYLCASSIQPPGQGSLHEQYFGPGTRLTVT.

This clone was detected only once. This rearrangement joins TRBV2 to TRBJ2-3; 10 nucleotides align to TRBD2. The CDR3 runs to 15 residues. Germline V gene data show CDR1 as SNHLY and CDR2 as FYNNEI. The trim removed 6 bases at V and 4 bases at J, leaving 7 bases unmatched. CDR3 residues: CASRQAGGDSDTQYF. In DNA form, the CDR3 reads TGTGCCAGCAGACAAGCGGGGGGGGACTCAGATACGCAGTATTTT.

The chain has TRBV6-1 and TRBJ2-1; 7 nucleotides match TRBD1. Germline lookup yields CDR1 MNHNS and CDR2 SASEGT. The trim removed 3 bases at V and 2 bases at J, leaving 7 bases unmatched. There are 16 residues in the CDR3. The CDR3 region is CASSEHRDRPYNEQFF. The CDR3 DNA reads TGTGCCAGCAGTGAGCACCGGGACAGACCCTACAATGAGCAGTTCTTC.

This chain's CDR3 is CASTEWAGALTDTQYF. The DNA of the CDR3 is TGTGCCAGCACCGAATGGGCGGGGGCGTTGACAGATACGCAGTATTTT. The chain uses TRBV2 and TRBJ2-3; D perhaps matches TRBD2 (7 bases). CDR1 is SNHLY, CDR2 FYNNEI, per germline. CDR3 length: 16 residues. Trimming stripped 7 bases from V and 3 bases from J, with 20 bases between.

The chain is built from TRBV19 and TRBJ1-5; D might be TRBD1 (5 bases). In germline, CDR1 is LNHDA, CDR2 SQIVND (reference sequence). V gave up 6 bases and J gave up 3 bases, with 12 bases separating them. The CDR3 loop spans 14 amino acids. In nucleotides, the CDR3 is TGTGCCAGTAGCTGGGGCCAGTTCAATCAGCCCCAGCATTTT. It encodes CASSWGQFNQPQHF.

The gene calls are TRBV9 and TRBJ1-6; 10 bases map to TRBD1. This CDR3 spans 17 amino acids. With V trimmed by 3 bases and J by 0 bases, 3 bases remained unmatched. The germline V gene encodes CDR1 SGDLS and CDR2 YYNGEE. The CDR3 loop reads CASSADRGSSYNSPLHF. CDR3 sequence (DNA): TGTGCCAGCAGCGCGGACAGGGGGAGCTCCTATAATTCACCCCTCCACTTT.

The chain joins TRBV19 to TRBJ1-1; the match to TRBD1 covers 8 bases. The CDR3 is 12 residues long. V dropped 7 bases and J dropped 11; count of bases not matched to a gene: 9. Looked up from germline, CDR1 is LNHDA and CDR2 is SQIVND (reference sequence). The CDR3 region is CASTRQGNIAFF. CDR3 sequence (DNA): TGTGCCAGTACCCGACAGGGGAATATTGCTTTCTTT.

This chain uses TRBV5-1 with TRBJ1-6; tentatively, D is TRBD1 (5 bases). The V end lost 0 bases, the J end lost 6 bases, and 13 bases lay between the germline ends. There are 16 residues in the CDR3. Germline CDR1 SGHRS, CDR2 YFSETQ. CDR3 loop: CASSLDPQGGNSPLHF. CDR3 DNA: TGCGCCAGCAGCTTGGATCCCCAGGGTGGTAATTCACCCCTCCACTTT.

V gene TRBV7-9 combines with J gene TRBJ1-4; D remains ambiguous. Germline V lookup: CDR1 SEHNR, CDR2 FQNEAQ (reference sequence). The V end was cut by 2 bases, the J end by 4 bases, with 14 bases between. The CDR3 sequence is 16 residues long. This CDR3 reads CASSLFRSPINEKLFF. The DNA for the CDR3 is TGTGCCAGCAGCTTATTCAGGTCGCCAATTAATGAAAAACTGTTTTTT.

This clone was recorded a few times. In the same sample, other DNA sequences code for this CDR3. The chain uses TRBV6-5 and TRBJ1-2, with 9 nucleotides matching TRBD1. Trimming cost V 6 bases and J 6 bases; bases outside gene matches: 2. The CDR3 totals 12 residues. Germline CDR1 and CDR2: MNHEY and SVGAGI. The CDR3 nucleotides read TGTGCCAGCAGCCGGACAGGGGATGGCTACACCTTC. Protein product: CASSRTGDGYTF.

V usage is TRBV7-2 and J usage is TRBJ2-7; possibly TRBD2 for D (6 bases). In germline, CDR1 is SGHTA, CDR2 FQGNSA. CDR3 length equals 13 residues. The V gene lost 5 bases and the J gene lost 9 bases, with 17 bases spanning the gap. CDR3 in amino acids: CASSVTELAGQYF. CDR3 DNA sequence: TGTGCCAGCAGCGTCACAGAACTAGCAGGGCAGTACTTC.

The chain is built from TRBV7-2 and TRBJ1-5; D not certain. Germline CDR1 and CDR2: SGHTA and FQGNSA. This CDR3 has 15 amino acids. The germline V and J ends were trimmed by 3 bases and 0 bases, with 9 bases remaining between them. CDR3 protein: CASSFSGSSNQPQHF. The CDR3 DNA reads as TGTGCCAGCAGCTTCTCAGGTTCTAGCAATCAGCCCCAGCATTTT.

J is TRBJ1-5 and V is TRBV2; 9 positions agree with TRBD1. Germline V gene sequence: CDR1 SNHLY, CDR2 FYNNEI. Losses at the gene ends were 5 bases for V and 1 base for J; bases not matched to a gene: 6. The CDR3 runs to 16 residues. CDR3 protein: CASSLGTGNSNQPQHF. In DNA form, the CDR3 reads TGTGCCAGCAGTTTAGGGACAGGGAACAGCAATCAGCCCCAGCATTTT.

The chain links TRBV5-1 to TRBJ1-4, with no clear D. Trimming took 2 bases from V and 3 from J, leaving 2 bases between them. Per germline, CDR1 SGHRS and CDR2 YFSETQ. This CDR3 is 12 amino acids long. CDR3 amino acids: CASSFSNEKLFF. DNA for the CDR3: TGCGCCAGCAGCTTCTCTAATGAAAAACTGTTTTTT.